This T cell receptor beta chain is from a study of T cells in Graves' hyperthyroidism and ophthalmopathy. The PBMCs were sourced from fresh peripheral blood (approximately 9 ml). The trim removed 2 bases at V and 8 bases at J, leaving 7 bases unmatched. CDR3 length equals 15 residues. In germline, CDR1 is MNHEY, CDR2 SMNVEV (reference sequence). Study-wide results and limits: By a 13 V-J model, ophthalmopathy was set apart from stable hyperthyroidism.

TCR beta CDR3 sequences were amplified from RNA transcripts. The HTBI primer set was used in a first-round RT-PCR of the TCR CDR3. MiXCR, run by TCRdb on the multiplex PCR reads, gives a single entry per CDR3 protein. The sample shows around 600,000 distinct CDR3 sequences, around 15% of them seen only once. At least ten counts were recorded for this clonotype. The antigen is undetermined. The sequencing input was blood. The genes are TRBV27 and TRBJ1-4; TRBD1 matches at 8 bases. The sequence was obtained from a woman aged 45-65 years with Graves' ophthalmopathy. The CDR3 bases are TGTGCCAGCAGTTTACTGGGACAGGTTTACGAAAAACTGTTTTTT. This sequence encodes CASSLLGQVYEKLFF.